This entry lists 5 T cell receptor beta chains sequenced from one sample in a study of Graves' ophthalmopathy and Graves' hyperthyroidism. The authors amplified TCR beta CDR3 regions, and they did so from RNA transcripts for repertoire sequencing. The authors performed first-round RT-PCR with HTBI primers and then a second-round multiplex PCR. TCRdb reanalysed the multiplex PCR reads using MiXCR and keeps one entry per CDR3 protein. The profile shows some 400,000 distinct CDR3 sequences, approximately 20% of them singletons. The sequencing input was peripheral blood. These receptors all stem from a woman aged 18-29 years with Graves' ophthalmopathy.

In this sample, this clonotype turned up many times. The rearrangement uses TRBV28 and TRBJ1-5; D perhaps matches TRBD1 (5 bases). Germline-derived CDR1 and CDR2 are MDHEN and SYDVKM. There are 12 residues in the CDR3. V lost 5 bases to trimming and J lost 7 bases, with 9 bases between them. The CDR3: CASSPGLQPQHF. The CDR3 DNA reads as TGTGCCAGCAGTCCAGGGTTGCAGCCCCAGCATTTT.

As DNA, the CDR3 is TGTGCCAGCAGTTTCGGGTACGGCACTGAAGCTTTCTTT. Translating gives CASSFGYGTEAFF. J is TRBJ1-1 and V is TRBV28; D not resolved. The germline gives CDR1 MDHEN, CDR2 SYDVKM. With 3 bases removed from V and 4 bases from J, the gap between germline ends came to 9 bases. The CDR3 covers 13 residues.

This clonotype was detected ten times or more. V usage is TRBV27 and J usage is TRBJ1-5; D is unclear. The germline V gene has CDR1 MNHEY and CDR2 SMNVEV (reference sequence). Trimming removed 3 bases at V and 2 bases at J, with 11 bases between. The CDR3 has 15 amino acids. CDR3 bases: TGTGCCAGCAGTTTCGATGTGAGAGGCAATCAGCCCCAGCATTTT. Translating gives CASSFDVRGNQPQHF.

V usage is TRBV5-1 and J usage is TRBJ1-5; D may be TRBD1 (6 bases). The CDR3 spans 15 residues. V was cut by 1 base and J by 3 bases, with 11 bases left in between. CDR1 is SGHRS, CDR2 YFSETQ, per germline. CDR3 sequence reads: CASSLTGTNNQPQHF. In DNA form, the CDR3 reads TGCGCCAGCAGCTTGACCGGGACAAACAATCAGCCCCAGCATTTT.

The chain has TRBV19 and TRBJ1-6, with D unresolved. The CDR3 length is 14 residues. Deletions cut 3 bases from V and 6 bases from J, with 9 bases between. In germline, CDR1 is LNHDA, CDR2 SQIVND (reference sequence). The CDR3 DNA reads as TGTGCCAGTAGTATTGAAGTCATTAATTCACCCCTCCACTTT. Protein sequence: CASSIEVINSPLHF.